This T cell receptor beta chain was found in a study of cytomegalovirus exposure and HLA in healthy donors (dated by TCRdb to the late 2010s). Turning to the overall study: According to an earlier analysis of 587 of the donors, roughly 180 million T cells yielded approximately 120 million unique TCR beta sequences and 276 Gb of sequence data. An early release that covered more than 550 HLA-typed donors contained around 300 gigabases of sequencing data and about 84 million unique TCR sequences. Of the 300 to 500 genotyped donors, over 80% were placed in the genetic ancestry cluster associated with self-reported Caucasian donors. The study was designed to test whether signatures of past pathogen exposure could be identified by cataloging public T cell receptors. Using immunosequencing, the study profiled T cell repertoires from 666 subjects and related those repertoires to cytomegalovirus serostatus. A separate validation cohort of 100 to 150 different subjects was used in addition to the 666-subject first cohort. To predict cytomegalovirus infection status, the study brought together high-throughput TCR immunosequencing, statistical association of individual TCRs with disease status, and machine learning. A later analysis re-examined previously published TCR beta repertoires from about 670 donors and added high-resolution HLA genotyping to investigate patterns of TCR occurrence. The later analysis used no new phenotypic data to find candidate immune exposures, relying instead on TCR beta sequences and their occurrence across donors. To decide whether each TCR beta V gene segment behaved as functional or pseudogenic, an earlier analysis of some 570 of the donors relied on high-throughput TCR beta sequencing. Alongside the repertoire data, information on donor age, sex, ethnicity and CMV serostatus was compiled. In a later genetic analysis, genome-wide SNP genotypes for about 65% of the roughly 670 donors were used, and that subset was treated as a discovery cohort. Every discovery cohort repertoire had been produced on one sequencing platform. HLA typing covered class I and class II loci at four-digit resolution. The number of typed donors differed by locus: roughly 629-630 for A, B, C, DRB1 and DQB1; approximately 520 for DQA1; 606 for DPA1; and 400 to 480 for DPB1. Four to six DR-DQ haplotypes were handled as single units for association and clustering, since linkage in the cohort was strong. On average, roughly 240,000 unique TCR beta nucleotide sequences were sequenced per donor among a few hundred genotyped donors of the cohort, with roughly 18% of those sequences being non-productive. Here is what the overall study found, with its caveats: A total of 150 to 200 TCR beta chains were listed by the study as associated with cytomegalovirus. Correlated functional status among segregating V segments might reflect linkage disequilibrium, but an unknown experimental factor could not be ruled out. The earlier analysis of some 560 of the donors excluded approximately 15 rarely observed V segments, including chromosome 9 orphons, because counts were too low. An association between a missense DCLRE1C variant and V-gene and J-gene trimming of TCR beta chains was found in a later genetic analysis and replicated in an independent cohort. Roughly uniform sequencing depth across donors was assumed in presence/absence analyses, although this assumption may not hold. In vitro tests confirmed that a few of the cytomegalovirus-associated TCR beta chains recognize cytomegalovirus antigens. CMV serostatus was the only immune exposure information available for the cohort. In both the original and validation cohorts, the classifier was reported to diagnose cytomegalovirus status with high specificity and sensitivity. Because some donors lacked HLA typing at each locus, the association tests relied only on the typed subset. The sequencing pipeline was judged likely to have produced a cluster of highly shared sequence variants as a technical artifact. In a later analysis, around 15,000 TCR beta sequences were associated with specific HLA alleles at a false discovery rate of 0.05. This cohort had only TCR beta chains sequenced, and the lack of alpha or paired-chain data limited which features could be detected. The authors suggested that the approach could potentially be extended to other disease states and immunological phenotypes. A further reported finding was that TCR beta sequences accurately predicted the HLA-A and HLA-B alleles for most subjects in the first cohort. An earlier analysis of approximately 600 of the donors showed that most TCR beta V segments appeared in productive rearrangements either about 87% or about 30% of the time, which broadly matched IMGT annotations. Most TCR sequences were seen in very few donors, while some public TCRs were found in many individuals. Strong co-occurrence of HLA alleles, especially DR and DQ, made assigning TCR associations to individual alleles difficult. In a later analysis, the rate of TCR association differed among HLA loci, with DRB1 alleles having the most associated TCRs and HLA-C alleles having the fewest. A later analysis reported that several top co-occurrence clusters appeared linked to parvovirus B19, influenza, CMV and Epstein-Barr virus. In a later genetic analysis, fewer N-insertions in productive TCRs were reported among donors in an Asian-associated ancestry cluster than the roughly 640-donor mean. Most CMV-associated TCR beta chains appeared to be HLA-restricted in a later analysis, and the HLA associations seemed to be driven largely by CMV exposure. A later analysis found that HLA-associated TCR beta chains were more clonally expanded and had lower generation probabilities than equally common non-associated chains.

Comments on this clone: Its target antigen remains unknown. Base qualities are not provided; no much larger clone lies one nucleotide away.

The cohort comprised hundreds of healthy bone marrow donors. Cohort members were all nominally healthy when sampled, although unrecorded immune exposures were likely present. The donor was CMV seropositive and was included in the group of approximately 300 seropositive cohort members. Each donor provided a peripheral blood sample, and peripheral blood mononuclear cells were used for TCR beta sequencing. Genomic DNA extraction from the blood cell samples was performed with the Qiagen DNeasy Blood Extraction Kit. The protocol used for the library was the immunoSEQ multiplex PCR assay. The multiplex PCR relied on a mix of 60 forward primers for TCR Vbeta segments and 13 reverse primers for TCR Jbeta segments. Amplification of the CDR3 region of rearranged TCR beta genes was performed with a multiplex PCR assay on genomic DNA. On the Illumina HiSeq System, the amplified TCR beta libraries were sequenced as 87-base-pair reads. On the study's bioinformatics: In a later analysis, tens of millions of unique TCR beta chains were counted across the 666 repertoires, and about 10 million of these chains were shared by at least two donors. A nearest-neighbor algorithm error-corrected the raw reads and collapsed the reads into unique sequences, merging closely related sequences to remove PCR and sequencing errors. To assign V, D and J gene segments, CDR3 sequences were aligned to IMGT reference sequences. For a sequence to be retained, at least a six-nucleotide match to both a V gene segment and a J gene segment was required. A rearrangement was called productive if the CDR3 had no stop codons and remained in frame with V and J, and every other rearrangement was called non-productive. Following IMGT convention, CDR3 was defined as the stretch from the second conserved V-encoded cysteine up to the conserved J-encoded phenylalanine. The earlier analysis of approximately 500 of the donors excluded sequences that lacked an unambiguous match to a single V gene segment. An earlier analysis of around 600 of the donors classified V segments as functional when productive rearrangements were above 56.7% and as segregating when the standard deviation between donors was above 5%. To diagnose cytomegalovirus status from the catalog of TCR beta chain sequences, a statistical classification framework was built. V and J gene assignment, in a later analysis, came from comparing TCR nucleotide sequences with IMGT/GENE-DB human TR gene sequences. The TCRdist pipeline was used in a later analysis to assign CDR3 sequences and most-parsimonious VDJ recombination scenarios. In a later analysis, each TCR beta chain was defined by its CDR3 amino acid sequence together with its V-gene family, and reads lacking a unique V-gene family were excluded. To address suspected cross-contamination and a sequencing artifact, a later analysis removed 592 highly shared, low-generation-probability nucleotide sequences. In a later analysis, a clonal expansion index for each public chain was calculated from normalized within-repertoire ranks of inferred template counts. Generation probabilities in a later analysis came from a VDJ recombination model fitted to out-of-frame rearrangements, and those results were checked against IGoR. Hypergeometric tests were used in a later analysis to score TCR-TCR, TCR-HLA and TCR-CMV co-occurrence, with a repertoire-size bias correction applied to the TCR pairs. To estimate false discovery rates, a later analysis permuted the HLA or CMV assignments 20 times. In a later analysis, co-occurring TCRs were grouped using DBSCAN, with TCRdist sequence similarity added in when clustering inside HLA-allele-positive subsets. Co-occurrence clustering excluded repertoires with fewer than 30,000 or more than 120,000 public chains, plus five with anomalous nucleotide sharing. TCRdb retrieved this table from immuneACCESS and kept in-frame rearrangements only. Not all clones are present; in checked studies, unresolved V genes account for under half, and no reason is known for the remainder. V and J calls and clone size come straight from that table; D and trimming were deduced from the DNA. This sample is represented by approximately 150,000 clones; roughly 76% of them were singletons. The ten largest clones take up roughly 4.4% of the sample.

The sample was PBMCs. The clonotype originates from a young woman in good health and CMV-seropositive.

The CDR3 protein: CASSYEGVGEQYF. The DNA is as follows: TGTGCCAGCAGTTACGAGGGTGTGGGCGAGCAGTACTTC. The rearrangement joined TRBV6-5 to TRBJ2-7; 5 matching bases give a weak D call of TRBD2. The CDR3 contains 13 residues, cysteine and phenylalanine counted. Only the CDR3 part of the read is kept: 39 bases, read in frame from the first base. V and J are truncated by 2 bases and 6 bases respectively, leaving an intervening sequence of 11 bases. The CDR1 and CDR2 encoded by the germline V gene are MNHEY and SVGAGI.